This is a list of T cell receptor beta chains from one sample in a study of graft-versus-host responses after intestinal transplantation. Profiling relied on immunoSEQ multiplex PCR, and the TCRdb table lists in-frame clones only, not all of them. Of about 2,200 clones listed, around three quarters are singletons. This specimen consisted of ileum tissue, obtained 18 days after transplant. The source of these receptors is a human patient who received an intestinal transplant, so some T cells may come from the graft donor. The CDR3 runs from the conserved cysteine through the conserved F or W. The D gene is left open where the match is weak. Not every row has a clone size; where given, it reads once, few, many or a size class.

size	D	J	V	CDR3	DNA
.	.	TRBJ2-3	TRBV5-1	CASSGSTDTQYF	TGCGCCAGCAGCGGGAGCACAGATACGCAGTATTTT
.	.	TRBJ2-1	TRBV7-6	CASSLNNEQFF	TGTGCCAGCAGCTTAAATAATGAGCAGTTCTTC
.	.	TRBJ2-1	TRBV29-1	CSVHMGGIEQFF	TGCAGCGTCCATATGGGGGGTATTGAGCAGTTCTTC
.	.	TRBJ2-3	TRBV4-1	CASSQGPNTDTQYF	TGCGCCAGCAGCCAAGGTCCGAACACAGATACGCAGTATTTT
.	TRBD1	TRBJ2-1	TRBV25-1	CASSVDRGQGSYNEQFF	TGTGCCAGCAGTGTGGACAGGGGGCAGGGCTCCTACAATGAGCAGTTCTTC
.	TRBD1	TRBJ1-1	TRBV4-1	CASSQTPGQGARGAFF	TGCGCCAGCAGCCAAACTCCGGGACAGGGGGCCAGGGGAGCTTTCTTT
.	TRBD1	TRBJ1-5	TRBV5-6	CASSLAGGLNQPQHF	TGTGCCAGCAGCTTGGCAGGGGGCCTCAATCAGCCCCAGCATTTT
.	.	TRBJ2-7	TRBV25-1	CASSELGYEQYF	TGTGCCAGCAGTGAATTAGGTTACGAGCAGTACTTC
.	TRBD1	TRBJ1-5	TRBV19	CASNTGQGQGNQPQHF	TGTGCCAGTAACACGGGACAGGGGCAAGGTAATCAGCCCCAGCATTTT
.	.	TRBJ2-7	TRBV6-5	CASSYAVSSYEQYF	TGTGCCAGCAGTTACGCGGTAAGCTCCTACGAGCAGTACTTC
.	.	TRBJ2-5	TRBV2	CASSEGGRLAQYF	TGTGCCAGCAGTGAAGGGGGGCGGTTGGCCCAGTACTTC
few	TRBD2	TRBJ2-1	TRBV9	CASSESGRSGGDNEQFF	TGTGCCAGCAGCGAAAGCGGGAGATCGGGGGGTGACAATGAGCAGTTCTTC
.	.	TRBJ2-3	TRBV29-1	CSVYPLSGVSDTQYF	TGCAGCGTTTACCCGCTTTCGGGAGTGAGCGATACGCAGTATTTT
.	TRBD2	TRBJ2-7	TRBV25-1	CASSERGRAGYEQYF	TGTGCCAGCAGTGAACGAGGGAGGGCCGGGTACGAGCAGTACTTC
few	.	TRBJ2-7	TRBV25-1	CASSEYTYEQYF	TGTGCCAGCAGTGAATACACCTACGAGCAGTACTTC
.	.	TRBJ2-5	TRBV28	CASSKGSQYF	TGTGCCAGCAGTAAAGGGAGCCAGTACTTC
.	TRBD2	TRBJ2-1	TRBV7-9	CASSFLGLAGNEQFF	TGTGCCAGCAGCTTTTTGGGACTAGCGGGGAATGAGCAGTTCTTC
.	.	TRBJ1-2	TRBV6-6	CASSYRDNYGYTF	TGTGCCAGCAGTTACCGGGACAACTATGGCTACACCTTC
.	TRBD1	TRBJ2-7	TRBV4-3	CASSQGQGEGAYEQYF	TGCGCCAGCAGCCAAGGACAGGGCGAGGGGGCTTACGAGCAGTACTTC
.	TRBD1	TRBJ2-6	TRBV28	CASSLLGQGYSGANVLTF	TGTGCCAGCAGTTTATTAGGACAGGGATACTCTGGGGCCAACGTCCTGACTTTC
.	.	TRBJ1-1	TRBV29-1	CSAYFKGRGSTEAFF	TGCAGCGCCTATTTTAAGGGCAGGGGTTCCACTGAAGCTTTCTTT
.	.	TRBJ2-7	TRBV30	CAWSVGTGAYEQYF	TGTGCCTGGAGTGTAGGAACCGGGGCCTACGAGCAGTACTTC
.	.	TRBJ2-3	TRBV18	CASSPPTDTQYF	TGTGCCAGCTCACCACCTACAGATACGCAGTATTTT
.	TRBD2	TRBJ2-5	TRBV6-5	CASSLAGGQETQYF	TGTGCCAGCAGCCTAGCGGGGGGCCAAGAGACCCAGTACTTC
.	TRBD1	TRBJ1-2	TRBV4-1	CASSRDRNYGYTF	TGCGCCAGCAGCAGGGACAGGAACTATGGCTACACCTTC
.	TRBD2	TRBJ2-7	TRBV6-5	CASSYPGREGCEQYF	TGTGCCAGCAGTTATCCAGGGCGGGAGGGATGCGAGCAGTACTTC
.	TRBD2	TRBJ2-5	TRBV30	CAWRRGGPQETQYF	TGTGCCTGGAGACGGGGAGGGCCCCAAGAGACCCAGTACTTC
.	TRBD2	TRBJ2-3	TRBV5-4	CASSLGTRPVDTQYF	TGTGCCAGCAGCTTGGGGACTAGGCCAGTAGATACGCAGTATTTT
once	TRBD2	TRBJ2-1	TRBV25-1	CASSGLAGNEQFF	TGTGCCAGCAGTGGACTAGCGGGCAATGAGCAGTTCTTC
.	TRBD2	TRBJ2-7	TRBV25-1	CASSQGLAGGPYYEQYF	TGTGCCAGCAGTCAGGGGCTAGCGGGAGGGCCATATTACGAGCAGTACTTC
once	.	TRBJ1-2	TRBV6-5	CASSYSGTGSAGYTF	TGTGCCAGCAGTTACTCGGGTACAGGGAGCGCTGGCTACACCTTC
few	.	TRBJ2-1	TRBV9	CASSAWGVDEQFF	TGTGCCAGCAGCGCGTGGGGGGTGGATGAGCAGTTCTTC
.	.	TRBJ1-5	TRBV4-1	CASSQWKAGPHQPQHF	TGCGCCAGCAGCCAATGGAAAGCCGGGCCCCATCAGCCCCAGCATTTT